The following is a T cell receptor (beta chain) sequence with its context. Antigen: not known. The entry originates in a study of T cell responses to AZD1222 COVID-19 vaccine. Sequencing was performed with immunoSEQ multiplex PCR; in TCRdb, only in-frame clones are kept and a portion is missing. The sample holds 180,000 or so clones; around 95% are singletons and the top ten take 0.6% to 0.7%. Study-level results: The study identified only 6 or 7 AZD1222 recipients as seropositive at baseline. In all cases, repertoires were sampled only after the peak T cell response.

V was cut by 4 bases and J by 5 bases, with 22 bases left in between. The CDR3 is 17 residues long. Germline V gives CDR1 SGHNT, CDR2 YYREEE (reference sequence). The chain carries TRBV5-4 and TRBJ1-3; tentatively, D is TRBD1 (5 bases). This clonotype was sampled from an adult in good health. Sequencing used peripheral blood, obtained on day 0 of AZD1222 vaccination. This CDR3 is CASSPQPPGTGRNTIYF. The CDR3 bases are TGTGCCAGCAGCCCCCAGCCGCCCGGGACTGGACGAAACACCATATATTTT.